Listed here are 14 T cell receptor beta chains from one sample, sequenced in a study of Graves' ophthalmopathy and Graves' hyperthyroidism. Researchers took RNA transcripts and amplified TCR beta CDR3 regions from them. First-round RT-PCR employed HTBI primers, with a second-round multiplex PCR after it. TCRdb ran MiXCR on the multiplex PCR reads and lists one entry per CDR3 protein. The data show about 1.2 million distinct CDR3 sequences, less than 45% seen once. The sample taken for sequencing was peripheral blood or thyroid tissue (not recorded which). Every receptor here comes from an adult man with Graves' hyperthyroidism.

This clonotype was found many times. V is TRBV29-1 and J is TRBJ2-7; weak D call: TRBD1 (5 bases). The germline V and J ends were trimmed by 6 bases and 2 bases, with 14 bases remaining between them. Germline CDR1 and CDR2: SQVTM and ANQGSEA. This CDR3 has 13 amino acids. This CDR3 is CSVTGRAAYEQYF. As DNA, the CDR3 is TGCAGCGTGACCGGCAGGGCCGCCTACGAGCAGTACTTC.

Notes on this clonotype: At one end, the junction sequence differs from germline, possibly due to a read error. The rearrangement joins TRBV10-3 to TRBJ1-5, with 7 bases lining up with TRBD1. The V gene's germline CDR1 is ENHRY and CDR2 SYGVKD. The CDR3 length is 14 residues. The CDR3 DNA sequence: TGTGCCAGCAGTTACTCAGGGGGGGGTCAGCCCCAGCGTTTT. Protein: CASSYSGGGQPQRF.

This clonotype occurred many times. J is TRBJ2-2 and V is TRBV4-3, with TRBD1 matching over 7 bases. V shed 3 bases, J shed 5 bases, and the junction held 6 bases outside the gene matches. CDR1 is LGHNA and CDR2 is YSLEER in the germline V gene. CDR3 size: 15 residues. This CDR3 reads CASSQGQLRTGELFF. The CDR3 DNA is TGCGCCAGCAGCCAGGGACAGCTACGGACCGGGGAGCTGTTTTTT.

The genes are TRBV4-1 and TRBJ2-7; D not resolved. CDR3 length: 14 amino acids. Trimming shortened V by 1 base and J by 3 bases, and 10 bases separated the two germline ends. Germline values: CDR1 MGHRA, CDR2 YSYEKL. The CDR3 here is CASSQVQEYYEQYF. CDR3 in DNA: TGCGCCAGCAGCCAAGTGCAGGAGTACTACGAGCAGTACTTC.

Comment on this clonotype: Since no conserved phenylalanine or tryptophan closes the CDR3, a read error is the likely cause. It is unclear where the CDR3 begins or ends on the DNA, so no DNA is shown, and the CDR3 is as TCRdb lists it. The rearrangement links TRBV5-1 to TRBJ1-4; the DNA was not compared with TRBD1, the D call given in the table. Germline-derived CDR1 and CDR2 are SGHRS and YFSETQ. The CDR3 length is 8 residues, termini included. The CDR3: CASSLYGQ.

The chain combines TRBV5-1 with TRBJ2-7; D gene uncertain. This CDR3 spans 17 amino acids. Deletions cut 4 bases from V and 2 bases from J, with 22 bases between. Germline-derived CDR1 and CDR2 are SGHRS and YFSETQ. Here the CDR3 reads CASSPGVGQNPTYEQYF. DNA for the CDR3: TGCGCCAGCAGCCCTGGAGTCGGCCAGAACCCGACCTACGAGCAGTACTTC.

This chain connects TRBV19 to TRBJ2-6; D is undetermined. This CDR3 spans 16 amino acids. Trimming cost V 0 bases and J 0 bases, with 6 bases left between them. Germline CDR1 is LNHDA and CDR2 is SQIVND (reference sequence). The CDR3 coding sequence is TGTGCCAGTAGTATAGATGCCGGCTCTGGGGCCAACGTCCTGACTTTC. It specifies CASSIDAGSGANVLTF.

The chain recombines TRBV6-5 with TRBJ1-4, with a weak D call TRBD1 (5 bases). V gave up 6 bases and J gave up 10 bases, with 18 bases separating them. Per the germline V gene, CDR1 is MNHEY and CDR2 is SVGAGI. This CDR3 is built from 14 residues. This chain's CDR3 is CASRHKDSQGKLFF. In DNA, the CDR3 is TGTGCCAGCAGACACAAAGACAGTCAAGGAAAACTGTTTTTT.

The chain is built from TRBV11-2 and TRBJ1-2; 7 nucleotides agree with TRBD1. V was clipped by 2 bases and J by 6 bases; unmatched bases: 12. CDR1 is SGHAT and CDR2 is FQNNGV in the germline V gene. The CDR3 is 16 amino acids. The CDR3, as DNA: TGTGCCAGCAGCTTATTTTCCCGACAGGGAGCGGATGGCTACACCTTC. It codes for CASSLFSRQGADGYTF.

This clonotype was recorded many times. The chain employs TRBV11-2 and TRBJ2-7; TRBD1 matches at 7 bases. V was pared by 3 bases and J by 3 bases, with 5 bases of the junction left unmatched. The length of the CDR3 is 14 residues. CDR1 SGHAT and CDR2 FQNNGV come from the germline V gene. The CDR3 spells CASSFGGTDYEQYF. CDR3 nucleotides: TGTGCCAGCAGCTTCGGTGGGACAGACTACGAGCAGTACTTC. The complete variable domain, with remaining parts taken from reference TRBV11-2 and TRBJ2-7, reads EAGVAQSPRYKIIEKRQSVAFWCNPISGHATLYWYQQILGQGPKLLIQFQNNGVVDDSQLPKDRFSAERLKGVDSTLKIQPAKLEDSAVYLCASSFGGTDYEQYFGPGTRLTVT.

This chain joins TRBV10-3 and TRBJ1-2, with 9 bases aligning to TRBD1. The CDR3 consists of 15 residues. Trimming took 2 bases from V and 8 from J; bases not matched to a gene: 9. Germline-derived CDR1 and CDR2 are ENHRY and SYGVKD. The CDR3, as DNA: TGTGCCATCAGTGAGACGGGACAGGGCCTTCTAGGCTACACCTTC. Translation gives CAISETGQGLLGYTF.

The chain combines TRBV12-3 or TRBV12-4 with TRBJ1-5, with TRBD1 as a possible D gene (5 bases). V was clipped by 9 bases and J by 6 bases, with 15 bases between them. The CDR3 is 13 amino acids. CDR3 loop: CASNPGVGQPQHF. The CDR3, as DNA: TGTGCCAGTAACCCGGGGGTGGGTCAGCCCCAGCATTTT.

This clonotype has a count of ten or more. The chain links TRBV7-2 to TRBJ2-5, with no clear D. Germline V gene sequence: CDR1 SGHTA, CDR2 FQGNSA. The CDR3 is made up of 14 amino acids. V was trimmed by 1 base and J by 4 bases, leaving 10 bases between them. The CDR3 spells CASSLGRFGETQYF. CDR3 DNA: TGTGCCAGCAGCTTAGGTCGTTTCGGAGAGACCCAGTACTTC.

About this clonotype: A much bigger clone sits one base away, suggesting this may be a read error. The chain couples TRBV20-1 to TRBJ2-5; unclear D gene. The length of the CDR3 is 14 residues. The germline V gene encodes CDR1 DFQATT and CDR2 SNEGSKA (reference sequence). CDR3 bases: TGCAGTGCTAGAGACGGTCGACCGCAAGAGGCCCAGTACTTC. It translates to CSARDGRPQEAQYF.